This T cell receptor (beta chain) stems from a study of blood T cell repertoires in COVID-19. About the study: The United States, Italy and Spain were the sources of the acute and convalescent COVID-19 samples. T cells, B-cell-depleted T cells, or PBMCs provided the cDNA or gDNA that served as material.

This CDR3 comprises 15 residues. V gave up 4 bases and J gave up 1 base, with 11 bases separating them. Germline V lookup: CDR1 SGDLS, CDR2 YYNGEE. Sequencing was performed with immunoSEQ multiplex PCR; in TCRdb, only in-frame clones are kept and a portion is missing. The sample records around 500,000 clones, 70% to 90% being singletons. The TCR originated in a human donor in a cohort sampled during active COVID-19. V gene TRBV9 combines with J gene TRBJ2-2, with D tentatively TRBD1 (5 bases). Sequences were obtained from peripheral blood. In nucleotides, the CDR3 is TGTGCCAGCAGCCCCAGGGTCGTGAACACCGGGGAGCTGTTTTTT. Protein: CASSPRVVNTGELFF. The variable domain in full, completed from reference TRBV9 and TRBJ2-2, reads DSGVTQTPKHLITATGQRVTLRCSPRSGDLSVYWYQQSLDQGLQFLIQYYNGEERAKGNILERFSAQQFPDLHSELNLSSLELGDSALYFCASSPRVVNTGELFFGEGSRLTVL.